This T cell receptor beta chain was captured in a study of blood T cell repertoires in COVID-19. Across the study: From the United States, Italy and Spain came samples of acute and convalescent COVID-19. T cells, B-cell-depleted T cells, or PBMCs provided the cDNA or gDNA that served as material.

Authors' processing steps: Amplifying reference gene primers gave estimates of nucleated cell counts. The protocol was immunoSEQ multiplex PCR, while the TCRdb copy is restricted to in-frame clones and leaves out a portion. V and J calls plus clone size are reproduced from that table; the DNA served to infer D and trimming. The table records 90,000 to 130,000 clones, 88% of them present only once. The germline V gene encodes CDR1 MNHEY and CDR2 SVGAGI. The CDR3 extends over 13 amino acids. Trimming shortened V by 5 bases and J by 6 bases, and 13 bases separated the two germline ends. Sequencing used peripheral blood. The gene calls are TRBV6-5 and TRBJ1-1, with D tentatively TRBD1 (6 bases). The source of this sequence is a woman aged 45-60 years with acute or convalescent COVID-19. The CDR3 region has the DNA TGTGCCAGCAGTCGGGGAGAGGGGGCTGAAGCTTTCTTT. This sequence encodes CASSRGEGAEAFF.